This paragraph reports one TCR beta chain. This clonotype was detected many times. This receptor's antigen is unknown. No much larger clonotype is one base removed from it; base qualities were not supplied. Blood bank volunteers in Maryland, USA served as the healthy controls. Sorted-subset TCR libraries were prepared from around 1 million sorted CD4+ or CD8+ T cells. PBMCs were separated from peripheral blood using Ficoll-Hypaque density gradient centrifugation and then cryopreserved in liquid nitrogen. The study also sequenced paired sorted CD4+ and CD8+ subsets from healthy controls, HAM/TSP patients and MS patients. Reading from cysteine to phenylalanine, the CDR3 counts 13 amino acids. Here the CDR3 DNA is all that survives: 39 bases in frame from base 1. Trimming takes 2 bases off V and 3 bases off J; junction bases not matched to a gene: 4. The CDR1 and CDR2 encoded by the germline V gene (reference sequence) are DFQATT and SNEGSKA.

The data are from a study of neurological immune-mediated disorders (dated by TCRdb to between 2018 and 2021). In terms of the full investigation: Using UMI-based sequencing, the study compared peripheral blood TCR-beta repertoires from patients with HTLV-I-associated myelopathy (HAM/TSP), patients with multiple sclerosis, and healthy controls. The approximately 100 TCR-beta libraries included longitudinal samples, technical triplicates and paired sorted CD4+ and CD8+ T-cell subsets alongside PBMC samples. Of the roughly 68 subjects in the cohort, approximately 15 were HAM/TSP patients, about 34 were multiple sclerosis patients, and about 20 were healthy controls.

Results the study describes overall, beyond this receptor: Across subjects, expanded clones never shared an identical CDR3 amino acid sequence, which suggests that the TCR-beta repertoires in every group were private. TCR clonal expansion was greatest in HAM/TSP patients and smallest in MS patients, who ranked below even healthy controls.

cDNA was synthesized by template-switch 5'RACE using a primer with a 10-nucleotide random unique molecular identifier that tagged each TCR transcript. Every sequencing run yielded over 170 million TCR-beta sequences covering 15-18 subjects. The RNeasy kit was used for extraction of total RNA. The KAPA Real-time Library Amplification kit was used to amplify TCR-beta VDJ regions with primers for the TCR constant region and the 5'RACE anchor. A first PCR added sample indexes and Illumina adaptors, and a second PCR then raised library yield. After purification with Ampure beads, the TCR product of roughly 650 bp was size-selected on a 2% E-gel SizeSelection system. Before pooling, libraries had their quality checked on a Bioanalyzer, their concentration measured with Qubit, and their quantity determined with the Kapa Library Quantification kit. Paired-end 2 x 150 bp sequencing of the libraries was performed on an Illumina HiSeq 2500. To increase sequence diversity, roughly 24-32% phiX was spiked into each library pool. The original methods were these. The quality-filtered reads were processed with the UMI-based MiGEC pipeline, whose error correction step removed more than 80% of the raw TCR sequences. IMGT germline references were used for aligning VDJ genes, and each clonotype was defined as a unique CDR3 amino acid sequence together with its V-J genes. Clonal expansion, Shannon diversity and CDR3 relatedness were evaluated with VDJtools (CalcPairwiseDistances, ClusterSamples), while phylogenetic trees were built in CLCbio workbench. A clone was classed as expanded if it had 8 or more unique UMIs, a cutoff based on coefficient-of-variation modelling across technical triplicates. In-frame beta chains were kept once TCRdb had trimmed the public reads at Q25 with fastp and called clones with MiXCR. Rows are unified per CDR3 protein, each entry keeping the most common DNA and genes. The V and J calls come from TCRdb's annotation, not from the publication. This sample comprises around 13,000 distinct CDR3 sequences, approximately 7% of them detected only once. Of the sample, approximately 25% is held by the ten largest clones.

The sequencing input was CD8+ T cells from blood. The chain is made from TRBV20-1 and TRBJ2-7; TRBD2 fits 7 bases in the junction. The clonotype comes from a woman aged 40 to 55 in good health. The sequenced DNA: TGCAGTGCTAGACCCGGGACTAACTACGAGCAGTACTTC. The resulting protein is CSARPGTNYEQYF.